This T cell receptor beta chain originates from a study of T-cell memory formation after mild COVID-19. Study-wide background: In these data, TCR clusters were largely donor specific.

Overall study results and limits: The appearance of some responding clones in pre-infection memory suggested that cross-reactive memory joined. Still unconfirmed is whether the second-wave clones peaking on day 37 recognized SARS-CoV-2. Clones that contracted from day 15 to 85 were balanced CD4/CD8, while later expanders leaned CD4+.

Germline V gene data show CDR1 as SGHVS and CDR2 as FNYEAQ. The CDR3 length is 18 residues. The J segment lost 5 bases and the V segment lost 4 bases, leaving 8 bases of the junction unmatched. This clonotype was detected a few times. The antigen remains unidentified. Each CDR3 protein is one row after TCRdb ran MiXCR on the 5' RACE reads. The data hold a few hundred thousand distinct CDR3 sequences, with about 17% observed a single time. V and J are TRBV7-6 and TRBJ2-2; the match to TRBD2 covers 15 bases. The source material was PBMCs or a T cell subset sorted from them (not recorded which). This TCR derives from a man in his late teens or twenties who had mild COVID-19 (a few samples of this study predate the infection). Cell type and time point are not known. As DNA, the CDR3 is TGTGCCAGCAGCTCCGAGGGACTAGCGGGGGGTCGAACCGGGGAGCTGTTTTTT. Translation gives CASSSEGLAGGRTGELFF.